Listed below are T cell receptor beta chains from one sample, sequenced in a study of cytomegalovirus exposure and HLA in healthy donors. Data came from immunoSEQ multiplex PCR; TCRdb stores just in-frame clones and leaves some out. The sample contains some 98,000 clones, roughly 80% of which appear only once. The sequencing input was PBMCs. Every receptor here comes from a human donor in good health. CDR3s include the opening cysteine and the closing phenylalanine or tryptophan. The order of the fields is J gene, D gene, V gene, clone size, CDR3 DNA, CDR3 protein. The D gene is left open where the match is weak. Size values are once, few and many counts, or a class for expanded clones, and some rows have none.

>TRBJ1-6|TRBD1|TRBV4-3|-
TGCGCCAGTGCAAGGGGAGACAGGGTGCGGTCACCCCTCCACTTT
CASARGDRVRSPLHF
>TRBJ2-5|-|TRBV28|-
TGTGCCAGCAGTTCCCCGGGTTTTGGTCAAGAGACCCAGTACTTC
CASSSPGFGQETQYF
>TRBJ1-1|-|TRBV4-1|-
TGCGCCAGCAGCCAAGAGCTACTGACGCGGGGGTTTGAAGCTTTCTTT
CASSQELLTRGFEAFF
>TRBJ1-5|-|TRBV7-2|-
TGTGCCAGCAGCCACCCCGGGATCACCCAGGGGCAGCCCCAGCATTTT
CASSHPGITQGQPQHF
>TRBJ1-1|-|TRBV27|-
TGTGCCAGCAGTTTAGGGCCGAACACTGAAGCTTTCTTT
CASSLGPNTEAFF
>TRBJ1-2|-|TRBV7-2|-
TGTGCCAGCAGCTCACTCGGGGGGGCTAACTATGGCTACACCTTC
CASSSLGGANYGYTF
>TRBJ1-1|TRBD1|TRBV7-2|-
TGTGCCAGCAGCCCTGGACAGGGGAACACTGAAGCTTTCTTT
CASSPGQGNTEAFF
>TRBJ1-2|-|TRBV18|once
TGTGCCAGCTCACCTTCAACAGGGTATAATGGCTACACCTTC
CASSPSTGYNGYTF
>TRBJ2-3|-|TRBV5-1|once
TGCGCCAGCGGGACTCACGGGGCAGATACGCAGTATTTT
CASGTHGADTQYF
>TRBJ2-7|TRBD1|TRBV2|-
TGTGCCAGCAGTTCTCCGGGACAGGTCTCCTACGAGCAGTACTTC
CASSSPGQVSYEQYF
>TRBJ2-1|-|TRBV7-9|-
TGTGCCAGCAGCTTAGTGCGGGGTCTAGTAGGTAATGAGCAGTTCTTC
CASSLVRGLVGNEQFF
>TRBJ1-3|-|TRBV6-5|few
TGTGCCAGCAGCTCCTCGGGACTGACTGGAAACACCATATATTTT
CASSSSGLTGNTIYF
>TRBJ2-1|TRBD1|TRBV9|-
TGTGCCAGAGGGGGGTACGACAGGGGTCGAAGCTACAATGAGCAGTTCTTC
CARGGYDRGRSYNEQFF